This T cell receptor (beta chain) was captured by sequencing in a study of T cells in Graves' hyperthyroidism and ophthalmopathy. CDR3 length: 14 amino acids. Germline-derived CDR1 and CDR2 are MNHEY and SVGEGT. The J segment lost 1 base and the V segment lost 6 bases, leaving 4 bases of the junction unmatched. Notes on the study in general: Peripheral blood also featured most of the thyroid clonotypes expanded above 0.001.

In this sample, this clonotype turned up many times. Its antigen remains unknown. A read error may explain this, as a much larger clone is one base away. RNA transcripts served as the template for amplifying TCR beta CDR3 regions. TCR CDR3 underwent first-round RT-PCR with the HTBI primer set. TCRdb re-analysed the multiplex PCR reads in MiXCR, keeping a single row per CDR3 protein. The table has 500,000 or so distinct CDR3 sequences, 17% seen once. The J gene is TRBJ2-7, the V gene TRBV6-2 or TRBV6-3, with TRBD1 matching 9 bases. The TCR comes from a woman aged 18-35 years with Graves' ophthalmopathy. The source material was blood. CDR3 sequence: CASRSGTGSYEQYF. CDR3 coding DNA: TGTGCCAGCAGATCCGGGACAGGGTCCTACGAGCAGTACTTC.